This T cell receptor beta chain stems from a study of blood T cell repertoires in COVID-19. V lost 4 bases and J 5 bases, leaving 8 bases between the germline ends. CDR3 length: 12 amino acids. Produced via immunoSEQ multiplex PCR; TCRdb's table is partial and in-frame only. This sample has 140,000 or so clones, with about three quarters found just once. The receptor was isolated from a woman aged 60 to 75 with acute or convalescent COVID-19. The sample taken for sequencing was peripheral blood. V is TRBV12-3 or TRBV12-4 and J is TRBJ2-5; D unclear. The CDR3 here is CASSSSSETQYF. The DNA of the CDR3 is TGTGCCAGCAGTTCGTCCAGTGAGACCCAGTACTTC.